The T cell receptor beta chain under discussion was sequenced for a study of OX40 agonist ivuxolimab in advanced cancers. The V gene lost 3 bases and the J gene lost 0 bases, with 3 bases spanning the gap. Germline V gene lookup returns CDR1 MNHEY and CDR2 SVGAGI. The CDR3 is 14 amino acids. Study-wide results and caveats: The study found that CD8+ T cells averaged more expanded clones than CD4+.

Produced via immunoSEQ multiplex PCR; TCRdb's table is partial and in-frame only. The data contain tens of thousands of clones, roughly 80% of them singletons. Concerning this clone itself: The antigen is not known.

The TCR originated in an adult with an advanced solid tumor such as melanoma, head and neck, liver or kidney cancer. The starting material was CD4+ or CD8+ T cells sorted from blood, obtained in a trial of the OX40 agonist ivuxolimab. The chain links TRBV6-5 to TRBJ2-6; no firm D call. The CDR3 here is CASSYNSGANVLTF. The CDR3, as DNA: TGTGCCAGCAGTTATAACTCTGGGGCCAACGTCCTGACTTTC.